The T cell receptor beta chain under discussion was sequenced for a study of CD8 T cells in Susac syndrome. Sequencing of TCR beta was performed on blood CD8+ and CD4+ T cells. In contrast to the negatively isolated CD8+ and CD4+ T cells, TEMRA cells were FACS-enriched. Roughly 0.5 to 1 ug RNA was reverse transcribed with random hexamers. TCRdb reprocessed the immunoSEQ multiplex PCR reads with MiXCR, giving one entry per CDR3 protein. The sample shows approximately 71,000 distinct CDR3 sequences, 96% of them seen only once. This clonotype came up once. The origin of this receptor is a human donor with multiple sclerosis. Material: CD4+ T cells from PBMCs.

CDR3 bases: TGTGCCAGCTCACCCCAGGGGAATGAGCAGTTCTTC. Protein: CASSPQGNEQFF. The rearrangement joins TRBV18 to TRBJ2-1, with D possibly being TRBD1 (6 bases). The CDR3 extends over 12 amino acids. Germline assignment: CDR1 KGHSH and CDR2 LQKENI. V lost 3 bases, J lost 7 bases, and 7 bases lay in between.